The clone carrying this T cell receptor (beta chain) occurred many times. Its antigen is unidentified. The data belong to a study of response to subunit inactivated influenza vaccine. Overall study results and limits: It was suggested by the authors that few new T cells are recruited by each seasonal influenza vaccination.

TCRdb itself ran the RT-PCR reads through MiXCR, one entry per CDR3 protein. The sample lists under 550,000 distinct CDR3 sequences, 6.5% to 8% seen once, with roughly 13% in the top ten. V shed 0 bases and J shed 2 bases, with 11 bases lying between them. CDR3 length equals 16 residues. Germline values: CDR1 LGHNA, CDR2 YSLEER. Sequencing used PBMCs from blood, obtained 23 months after vaccination. The chain employs TRBV4-3 and TRBJ2-1; D ambiguous. The TCR comes from a man aged 50 to 75 who received an inactivated influenza vaccine. The CDR3 region is CASSQDRTGAYNEQFF. DNA for the CDR3: TGCGCCAGCAGCCAAGATAGAACGGGTGCCTACAATGAGCAGTTCTTC.